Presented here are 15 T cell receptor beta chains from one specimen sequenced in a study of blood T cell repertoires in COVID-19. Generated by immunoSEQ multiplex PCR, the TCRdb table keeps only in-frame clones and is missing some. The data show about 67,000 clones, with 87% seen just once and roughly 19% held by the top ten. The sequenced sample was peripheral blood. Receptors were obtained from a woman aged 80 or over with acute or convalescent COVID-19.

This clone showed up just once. The CDR3 is CATSRARVGSGSATYEQYF. DNA for the CDR3: TGTGCCACCAGCAGAGCCCGTGTTGGTAGCGGGAGCGCTACCTACGAGCAGTACTTC. The chain carries TRBV15 and TRBJ2-7; 9 nucleotides agree with TRBD2. The CDR3 length is 19 residues. The V and J ends lost 1 base and 2 bases, in that order; junction bases with no gene match: 15. Germline V gene lookup returns CDR1 LNHNV and CDR2 YYDKDF (reference sequence).

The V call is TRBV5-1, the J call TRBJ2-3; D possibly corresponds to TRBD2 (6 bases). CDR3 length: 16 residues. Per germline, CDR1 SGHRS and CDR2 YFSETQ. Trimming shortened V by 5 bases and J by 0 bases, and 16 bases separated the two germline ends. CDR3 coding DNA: TGCGCCAGCAGACGACCGGTAGGAGGGAGCACAGATACGCAGTATTTT. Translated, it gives CASRRPVGGSTDTQYF.

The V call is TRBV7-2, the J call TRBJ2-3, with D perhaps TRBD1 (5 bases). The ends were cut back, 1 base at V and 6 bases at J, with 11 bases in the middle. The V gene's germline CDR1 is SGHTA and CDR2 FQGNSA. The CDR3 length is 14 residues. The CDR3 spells CASSLVQPGDTQYF. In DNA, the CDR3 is TGTGCCAGCAGCTTAGTTCAGCCAGGGGATACGCAGTATTTT.

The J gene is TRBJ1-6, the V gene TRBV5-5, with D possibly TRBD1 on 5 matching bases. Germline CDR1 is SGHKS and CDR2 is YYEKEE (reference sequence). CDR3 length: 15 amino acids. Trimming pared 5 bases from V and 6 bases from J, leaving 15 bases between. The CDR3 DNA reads TGTGCCAGCAGTTCCGTGGGACTAATTAATTCACCCCTCCACTTT. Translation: CASSSVGLINSPLHF.

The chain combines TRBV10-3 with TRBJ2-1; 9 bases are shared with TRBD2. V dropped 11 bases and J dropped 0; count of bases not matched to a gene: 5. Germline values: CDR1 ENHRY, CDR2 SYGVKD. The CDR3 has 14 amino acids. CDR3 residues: CALGAGGSYNEQFF. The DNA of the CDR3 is TGTGCCTTGGGAGCGGGGGGCTCCTACAATGAGCAGTTCTTC.

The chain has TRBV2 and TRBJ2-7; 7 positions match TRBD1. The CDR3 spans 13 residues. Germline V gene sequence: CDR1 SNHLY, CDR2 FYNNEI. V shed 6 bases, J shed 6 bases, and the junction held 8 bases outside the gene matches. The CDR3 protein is CASSMTGYGEQYF. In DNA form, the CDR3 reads TGTGCCAGCAGCATGACAGGGTACGGCGAGCAGTACTTC.

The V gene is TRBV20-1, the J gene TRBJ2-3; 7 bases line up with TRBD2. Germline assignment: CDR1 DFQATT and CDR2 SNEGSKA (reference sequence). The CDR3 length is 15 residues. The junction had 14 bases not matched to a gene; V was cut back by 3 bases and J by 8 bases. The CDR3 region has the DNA TGCAGTGCTAGTCCCCTAGCGGCCCTGCTAGGTACGCAGTATTTT. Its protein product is CSASPLAALLGTQYF.

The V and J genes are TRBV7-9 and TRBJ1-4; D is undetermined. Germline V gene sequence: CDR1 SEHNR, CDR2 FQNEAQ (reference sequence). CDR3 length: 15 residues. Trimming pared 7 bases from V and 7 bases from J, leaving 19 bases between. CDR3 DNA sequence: TGTGCCAGCACCCTTCGGGGTGGGGAGAGTGAAAAACTGTTTTTT. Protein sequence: CASTLRGGESEKLFF.

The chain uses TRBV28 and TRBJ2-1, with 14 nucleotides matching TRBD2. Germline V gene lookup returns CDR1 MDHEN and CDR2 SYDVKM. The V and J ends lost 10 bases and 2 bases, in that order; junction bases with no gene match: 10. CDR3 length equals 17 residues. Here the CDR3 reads CAIPTSGRARPYNEQFF. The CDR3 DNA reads TGTGCCATTCCGACTAGCGGGAGGGCCCGTCCCTACAATGAGCAGTTCTTC. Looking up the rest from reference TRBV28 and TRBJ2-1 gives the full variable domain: DVKVTQSSRYLVKRTGEKVFLECVQDMDHENMFWYRQDPGLGLRLIYFSYDVKMKEKGDIPEGYSVSREKKERFSLILESASTNQTSMYLCAIPTSGRARPYNEQFFGPGTRLTVL.

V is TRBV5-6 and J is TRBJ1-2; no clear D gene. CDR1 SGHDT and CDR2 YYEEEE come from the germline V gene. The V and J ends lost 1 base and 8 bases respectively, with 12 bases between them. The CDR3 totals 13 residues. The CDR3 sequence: CASSLPGEGGYTF. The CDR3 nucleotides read TGTGCCAGCAGCTTGCCTGGCGAGGGCGGCTACACCTTC.

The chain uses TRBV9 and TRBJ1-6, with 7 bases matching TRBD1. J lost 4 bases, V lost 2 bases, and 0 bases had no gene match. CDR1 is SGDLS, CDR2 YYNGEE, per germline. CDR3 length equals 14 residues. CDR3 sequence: CASSVGQYNSPLHF. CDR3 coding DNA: TGTGCCAGCAGCGTGGGACAGTATAATTCACCCCTCCACTTT.

The CDR3 spells CASSLDLAGAKGTQYF. Here the CDR3 DNA reads TGTGCCAGCAGCTTAGACCTAGCGGGGGCCAAGGGGACCCAGTACTTC. This rearrangement joins TRBV7-2 to TRBJ2-5; 10 bases map to TRBD2. From germline, CDR1 is SGHTA and CDR2 FQGNSA. The junction had 9 bases not matched to a gene; V was cut back by 1 base and J by 7 bases. The CDR3 runs to 16 residues. Full variable domain (rest looked up from reference TRBV7-2 and TRBJ2-5): GAGVSQSPSNKVTEKGKDVELRCDPISGHTALYWYRQSLGQGLEFLIYFQGNSAPDKSGLPSDRFSAERTGGSVSTLTIQRTQQEDSAVYLCASSLDLAGAKGTQYFGPGTRLLVL.

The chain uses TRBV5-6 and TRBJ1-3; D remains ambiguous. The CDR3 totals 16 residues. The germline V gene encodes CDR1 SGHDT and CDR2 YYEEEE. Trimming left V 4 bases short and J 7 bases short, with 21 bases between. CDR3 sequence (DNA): TGTGCCAGCAGCCCTCCCTCCATTACGGAGGCGAACACCATATATTTT. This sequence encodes CASSPPSITEANTIYF. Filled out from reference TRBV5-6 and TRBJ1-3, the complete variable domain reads DAGVTQSPTHLIKTRGQQVTLRCSPKSGHDTVSWYQQALGQGPQFIFQYYEEEERQRGNFPDRFSGHQFPNYSSELNVNALLLGDSALYLCASSPPSITEANTIYFGEGSWLTVV.

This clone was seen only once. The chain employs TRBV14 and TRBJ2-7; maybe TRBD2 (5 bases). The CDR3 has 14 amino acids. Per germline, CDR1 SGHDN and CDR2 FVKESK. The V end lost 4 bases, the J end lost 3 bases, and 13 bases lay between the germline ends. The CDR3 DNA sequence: TGTGCCAGCAGCCCCTTAACCGGGGTCTACGAGCAGTACTTC. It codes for CASSPLTGVYEQYF.

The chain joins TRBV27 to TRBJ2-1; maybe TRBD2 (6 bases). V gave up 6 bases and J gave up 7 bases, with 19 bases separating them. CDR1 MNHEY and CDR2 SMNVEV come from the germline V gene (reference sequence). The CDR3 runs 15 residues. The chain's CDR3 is CASRRDGGTLNEQFF. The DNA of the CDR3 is TGTGCCAGCAGACGAGACGGGGGAACTTTAAATGAGCAGTTCTTC.